This T cell receptor (beta chain) was sequenced in a study of T cells in Graves' hyperthyroidism and ophthalmopathy. The study, taken as a whole, reports: Classification by a 13 V-J model distinguished ophthalmopathy from stable hyperthyroidism. Most clonotypes that expanded in the thyroid above 0.001 also showed up in blood.

Amplification targeted TCR beta CDR3 regions from RNA transcripts. The primer set for the first-round RT-PCR of the TCR CDR3 was HTBI. TCRdb analysed the multiplex PCR reads with MiXCR anew, one entry per CDR3 protein. Of roughly 720,000 distinct CDR3 sequences listed, approximately 15% are singletons. CDR1 and CDR2 from the germline V gene are LGHDT and YNNKEL (reference sequence). V was clipped by 4 bases and J by 5 bases, with 23 bases between them. This CDR3 region has 18 residues. Disease duration under 2 months; hyperthyroidism patients were aged 18 to 65. Fresh peripheral blood, more than 8 ml of it, supplied the PBMCs. This clonotype was counted only a few times. Its antigen is not identified.

The rearrangement joins TRBV3-1 to TRBJ2-2; D is unresolved. Input material: blood. The clonotype was recovered from a man aged 50 to 60 with Graves' hyperthyroidism. CDR3 region: CASSPPSRPVLRTGELFF. DNA for the CDR3: TGTGCCAGCAGCCCCCCTTCTAGGCCCGTCTTGCGGACCGGGGAGCTGTTTTTT.